This T cell receptor beta chain was sequenced in a study of a mutant IDH1 vaccine in newly diagnosed glioma. On the study more broadly: V12 came at week 35, V13 at week 47.

Sequencing used immunoSEQ multiplex PCR; TCRdb keeps in-frame clones, though not all of them. The sample has fewer than 55,000 clones; around 81% are singletons. Time point defined: week 35, safety follow-up. The content of each vaccine dose was 300 ug of mutant IDH1 20-mer peptide, and topical imiquimod accompanied it. Weeks 1, 3, 5, 7, 11, 15, 19 and 23 were when patients received their eight vaccinations. This clone was counted a single time. Its antigen remains unidentified. V was cut by 10 bases and J by 8 bases, with 14 bases left in between. The CDR3 is made up of 12 amino acids. Germline assignment: CDR1 LNHDA and CDR2 SQIVND (reference sequence).

V gene TRBV19 combines with J gene TRBJ2-2, with a weak D call TRBD2 (5 bases). The clonotype comes from a woman aged 40 to 50 with glioma. Some clones in this sample may be carry-over from other donors' samples. The sequencing used PBMCs, collected from a glioma patient whose treatment included an IDH1 peptide vaccine. CDR3 sequence: CATRPGVGELFF. The CDR3 DNA reads TGTGCCACTAGGCCCGGGGTGGGGGAGCTGTTTTTT.